What follows are 24 T cell receptor beta chains derived from one specimen sequenced in a study of CD8+ T cells in alopecia areata. cDNA reverse transcribed from extracted RNA served as the sequencing template. The table came from immunoSEQ multiplex PCR; TCRdb's copy has only in-frame clones and leaves some out. The table records roughly 150,000 clones, around 87% of them present only once. The sample in question was CD8+ T cells sorted from blood, obtained at week 0. Receptor source: a human donor with alopecia areata.

This sequence joins TRBV11-2 and TRBJ2-6; possible D gene TRBD1, 6 bases. This CDR3 has 15 residues. CDR1 is SGHAT and CDR2 is FQNNGV in the germline V gene. V dropped 0 bases and J dropped 4 bases, with 7 bases sitting between them. CDR3: CASSLDGQGANVLTF. DNA of the CDR3: TGTGCCAGCAGCTTAGATGGACAGGGGGCCAACGTCCTGACTTTC.

This clone was seen a few times. V usage is TRBV5-4 and J usage is TRBJ2-2; 11 bases agree with TRBD2. This CDR3 has 16 residues. V was clipped by 0 bases and J by 8 bases; unmatched bases: 6. Germline lookup yields CDR1 SGHNT and CDR2 YYREEE (reference sequence). The CDR3 bases are TGTGCCAGCAGCTTGGATCCTAGCGGGGGGCTTGGGGAGCTGTTTTTT. Translation: CASSLDPSGGLGELFF.

The V gene is TRBV30, the J gene TRBJ1-1; 9 positions match TRBD1. The ends lost 1 base at V and 6 bases at J; junction bases unmatched: 3. Germline CDR1 GTSNPN, CDR2 SVGIG (reference sequence). The CDR3 has 13 residues. The CDR3 DNA reads TGTGCCTGGAGTGAACAGGGGGCGGCTGAAGCTTTCTTT. Protein sequence: CAWSEQGAAEAFF.

The chain combines TRBV7-9 with TRBJ2-3; 10 bases line up with TRBD2. V trimming: 7 bases; J trimming: 2 bases; junction bases outside the gene matches: 6. The germline gives CDR1 SEHNR, CDR2 FQNEAQ (reference sequence). The CDR3 spans 15 residues. The DNA of the CDR3 is TGTGCCAGCACCCATACTAGCGGGAACACAGATACGCAGTATTTT. As protein: CASTHTSGNTDTQYF.

The chain joins TRBV27 to TRBJ2-1; no clear D gene. Trimming removed 3 bases at V and 1 base at J, with 10 bases between. CDR1 is MNHEY and CDR2 is SMNVEV in the germline V gene (reference sequence). The CDR3 consists of 15 residues. CDR3 nucleotides: TGTGCCAGCAGTTTTGGTAGTGTTTCCTACAATGAGCAGTTCTTC. As protein: CASSFGSVSYNEQFF.

This chain links TRBV27 with TRBJ2-1, with 7 bases identical to TRBD2. Looked up from germline, CDR1 is MNHEY and CDR2 is SMNVEV (reference sequence). The CDR3 has 15 amino acids. The V segment lost 4 bases and the J segment 8 bases; nucleotides outside the gene matches: 11. CDR3 nucleotide sequence: TGTGCCAGCAGTTGGAGTGGGGGGGGAGTGGATGAGCAGTTCTTC. Amino acids: CASSWSGGGVDEQFF.

The chain employs TRBV7-6 and TRBJ1-1; TRBD1 matches 7 bases. This CDR3 is 14 amino acids long. The J segment lost 6 bases and the V segment lost 2 bases, leaving 6 bases of the junction unmatched. Germline V gene lookup returns CDR1 SGHVS and CDR2 FNYEAQ. In nucleotides, the CDR3 is TGTGCCAGCAGCTTAAAGGGGGCAGGCGCTGAAGCTTTCTTT. It translates to CASSLKGAGAEAFF.

Note on this clone: At the DNA level, this CDR3 is encoded by other sequences in the same sample as well. This sequence joins TRBV19 and TRBJ2-7; 7 nucleotides line up with TRBD1. The CDR3 spans 13 residues. V trimming: 1 base; J trimming: 3 bases; junction bases outside the gene matches: 0. Germline loops: CDR1 LNHDA, CDR2 SQIVND (reference sequence). CDR3 nucleotides: TGTGCCAGTAGTATAGGGGACAGCTACGAGCAGTACTTC. Protein sequence: CASSIGDSYEQYF.

This clone has just one count. V and J are TRBV10-2 and TRBJ2-1, with 8 positions matching TRBD1. The junction had 8 bases not matched to a gene; V was cut back by 7 bases and J by 6 bases. Germline loops: CDR1 WSHSY, CDR2 SAAADI. The CDR3 covers 14 residues. The DNA of the CDR3 is TGCGCCAGCACCCTCAGGGGGCTGGCCAATGAGCAGTTCTTC. Encoded protein: CASTLRGLANEQFF.

J is TRBJ1-1 and V is TRBV10-3; a possible D gene is TRBD1 (5 bases). With 3 bases removed from V and 1 base from J, the gap between germline ends came to 18 bases. This CDR3 is built from 17 residues. Germline values: CDR1 ENHRY, CDR2 SYGVKD. As DNA, the CDR3 is TGTGCCATCAGTGATATGGGGGTAGTACCTACGAACACTGAAGCTTTCTTT. Amino acids: CAISDMGVVPTNTEAFF.

This chain joins TRBV10-3 and TRBJ1-2; 8 nucleotides line up with TRBD1. This CDR3 comprises 16 residues. The germline V gene encodes CDR1 ENHRY and CDR2 SYGVKD. V dropped 0 bases and J dropped 4; count of bases not matched to a gene: 7. CDR3 sequence reads: CAISESPGQGAYGYTF. In DNA form, the CDR3 reads TGTGCCATCAGTGAGTCTCCAGGACAGGGAGCCTATGGCTACACCTTC.

This chain links TRBV15 with TRBJ2-5; TRBD2 agrees at 9 bases. The CDR3 consists of 16 residues. The junction had 7 bases not matched to a gene; V was cut back by 0 bases and J by 5 bases. Per germline, CDR1 LNHNV and CDR2 YYDKDF (reference sequence). The chain's CDR3 is CATSREWLAGKETQYF. The CDR3 DNA reads as TGTGCCACCAGCAGAGAATGGCTAGCGGGAAAGGAGACCCAGTACTTC.

The rearrangement joins TRBV5-1 to TRBJ1-1; unclear D gene. There are 13 residues in the CDR3. CDR1 is SGHRS, CDR2 YFSETQ, per germline. The V gene lost 0 bases and the J gene lost 5 bases, with 8 bases spanning the gap. CDR3 sequence (DNA): TGCGCCAGCAGCTTGGGGACTACAACTGAAGCTTTCTTT. Its translation is CASSLGTTTEAFF.

This rearrangement joins TRBV27 to TRBJ2-1, with TRBD2 matching 12 bases. This CDR3 comprises 13 residues. CDR1 and CDR2 from the germline V gene are MNHEY and SMNVEV (reference sequence). With V trimmed by 2 bases and J by 10 bases, 0 bases remained unmatched. The chain's CDR3 is CASSLLAGGEQFF. In nucleotides, the CDR3 is TGTGCCAGCAGTTTACTAGCGGGAGGGGAGCAGTTCTTC.

The rearrangement links TRBV7-6 to TRBJ2-5; TRBD1 is a possible D gene (6 bases). Trimming cost V 4 bases and J 3 bases, with 15 bases left between them. This CDR3 is 15 amino acids long. CDR1 is SGHVS, CDR2 FNYEAQ, per germline. CDR3 in amino acids: CASSSVRQVEETQYF. The CDR3 region has the DNA TGTGCCAGCAGCTCGGTTCGACAGGTAGAAGAGACCCAGTACTTC.

In its sample, this clone was seen once. The genes are TRBV7-2 and TRBJ2-1, with D maybe TRBD2 (6 bases). The V end was cut by 6 bases, the J end by 8 bases, with 17 bases between. This CDR3 has 14 amino acids. Looked up from germline, CDR1 is SGHTA and CDR2 is FQGNSA. The CDR3 here is CASSPRNGGDEQFF. CDR3 DNA: TGTGCCAGCAGTCCCCGAAACGGGGGTGATGAGCAGTTCTTC.

V usage is TRBV11-2 and J usage is TRBJ2-1; D is uncertain. This CDR3 is 13 amino acids long. The V gene lost 2 bases and the J gene lost 9 bases, with 11 bases spanning the gap. CDR1 is SGHAT, CDR2 FQNNGV, per germline. CDR3: CASSLCRACEQFF. CDR3 coding DNA: TGTGCCAGCAGCTTATGTAGGGCGTGTGAGCAGTTCTTC.

The rearrangement uses TRBV6-1 and TRBJ2-7; D gene ambiguous. Germline V gives CDR1 MNHNS, CDR2 SASEGT. V shed 3 bases and J shed 5 bases, with 8 bases lying between them. This CDR3 has 12 residues. The CDR3 region has the DNA TGTGCCAGCAGTGACGGTCTCGACGAGCAGTACTTC. Encoded protein: CASSDGLDEQYF.

The rearrangement uses TRBV7-9 and TRBJ1-5; D call uncertain. The CDR3 totals 15 residues. The V end lost 1 base, the J end lost 0 bases, and 7 bases lay between the germline ends. The germline gives CDR1 SEHNR, CDR2 FQNEAQ (reference sequence). This CDR3 is CASSLGADSNQPQHF. CDR3 coding DNA: TGTGCCAGCAGCTTAGGGGCAGATAGCAATCAGCCCCAGCATTTT.

V is TRBV28 and J is TRBJ1-1; tentative D call: TRBD1 (5 bases). The CDR3 has 17 amino acids. V was cut by 3 bases and J by 0 bases, with 17 bases left in between. In germline, CDR1 is MDHEN, CDR2 SYDVKM. The CDR3 DNA follows: TGTGCCAGCAGTTTCCAGGGCTGGGGGGTTCTGAACACTGAAGCTTTCTTT. This sequence encodes CASSFQGWGVLNTEAFF.

The chain employs TRBV5-4 and TRBJ2-7, with D possibly being TRBD1 (5 bases). This CDR3 has 12 residues. Germline lookup yields CDR1 SGHNT and CDR2 YYREEE (reference sequence). Trimming left V 3 bases short and J 4 bases short, with 8 bases between. CDR3 loop: CASSSTDYEQYF. The CDR3 DNA is TGTGCCAGCAGCTCGACAGATTACGAGCAGTACTTC.

CDR3 bases: TGCGCCAGCAGCCAATTCGGCCTAGGGGGGAAGGGAGATACGCAGTATTTT. It specifies CASSQFGLGGKGDTQYF. The V call is TRBV4-1, the J call TRBJ2-3; the D gene could be TRBD1 or TRBD2 (6 bases each). Germline values: CDR1 MGHRA, CDR2 YSYEKL. V was pared by 2 bases and J by 5 bases, with 20 bases between. The CDR3 has 17 residues.

The J gene is TRBJ2-2, the V gene TRBV7-9; 8 positions agree with TRBD1. J gave up 5 bases and V 5 bases, and 7 bases lay outside the gene matches. CDR1 SEHNR and CDR2 FQNEAQ come from the germline V gene (reference sequence). CDR3 length equals 15 residues. The DNA for the CDR3 is TGTGCCAGCAGCGACTGGGACAGGACGACCGGGGAGCTGTTTTTT. Translation gives CASSDWDRTTGELFF. Variable domain in full (rest from reference TRBV7-9 and TRBJ2-2): DTGVSQNPRHKITKRGQNVTFRCDPISEHNRLYWYRQTLGQGPEFLTYFQNEAQLEKSRLLSDRFSAERPKGSFSTLEIQRTEQGDSAMYLCASSDWDRTTGELFFGEGSRLTVL.

This clone was seen a single time. The chain uses TRBV29-1 and TRBJ1-1, with a possible D match to TRBD1 (5 bases). The CDR3 sequence is 14 residues long. In germline, CDR1 is SQVTM, CDR2 ANQGSEA. Trimming left V 7 bases short and J 4 bases short, with 19 bases between. The CDR3 DNA follows: TGCAGCGCCGTCCCCATAGGGGAATCCACTGAAGCTTTCTTT. Translating gives CSAVPIGESTEAFF.